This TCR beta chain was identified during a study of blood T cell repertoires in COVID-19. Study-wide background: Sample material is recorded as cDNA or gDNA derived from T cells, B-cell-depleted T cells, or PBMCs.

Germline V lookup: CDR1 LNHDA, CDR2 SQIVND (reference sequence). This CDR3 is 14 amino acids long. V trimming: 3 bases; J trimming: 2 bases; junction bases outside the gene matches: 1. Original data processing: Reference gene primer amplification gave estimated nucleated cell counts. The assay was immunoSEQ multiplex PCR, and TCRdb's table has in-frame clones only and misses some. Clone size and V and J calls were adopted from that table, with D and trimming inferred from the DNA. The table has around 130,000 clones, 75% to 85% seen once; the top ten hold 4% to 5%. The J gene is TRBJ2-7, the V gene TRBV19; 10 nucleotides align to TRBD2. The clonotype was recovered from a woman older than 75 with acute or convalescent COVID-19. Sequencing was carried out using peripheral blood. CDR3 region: CASSILAGAYEQYF. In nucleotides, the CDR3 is TGTGCCAGTAGTATTCTAGCGGGGGCCTACGAGCAGTACTTC. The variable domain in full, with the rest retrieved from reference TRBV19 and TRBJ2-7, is DGGITQSPKYLFRKEGQNVTLSCEQNLNHDAMYWYRQDPGQGLRLIYYSQIVNDFQKGDIAEGYSVSREKKESFPLTVTSAQKNPTAFYLCASSILAGAYEQYFGPGTRLTVT.